This T cell receptor (beta chain) was documented in a study of beta chain features in type 1 diabetes. Study summary: Summed over all samples, the examined sorted cells came to under 110,000,000.

This clone was picked up a small number of times. The whole isolated RNA underwent reverse transcription, so sequencing captured expressed TCRB transcripts. Libraries were prepared by immunoSEQ multiplex PCR; TCRdb keeps only in-frame clonotypes and omits some of them. The data hold 300,000 to 450,000 clones, with about 20% observed a single time. The CDR3 sequence is 16 residues long. Trimming removed 0 bases from V and 5 bases from J; junction bases left unmatched: 8. Germline lookup yields CDR1 SGHNT and CDR2 YYREEE (reference sequence). The chain joins TRBV5-4 to TRBJ2-5; 9 bases are shared with TRBD1. The source is a woman in her late teens or twenties in good health. Sequencing used naive CD4+ T cells from blood. CDR3 nucleotides: TGTGCCAGCAGCTTGGTAGGGGATGGGACAGGGGAGACCCAGTACTTC. Translating it yields CASSLVGDGTGETQYF.